The T cell receptor (beta chain) described here comes from a study of CD8+CD57+ T cells in acquired aplastic anemia. In the study overall: The sorted CD4+ and CD8+ cells yielded an average around 3 ug of DNA.

It was genomic DNA that served as the template for profiling TCR beta VDJ and CDR3. One entry per CDR3 protein results from TCRdb running MiXCR on the reads. The sample lists around 200,000 distinct CDR3 sequences, roughly 50% occurring once. Study outcomes and limitations: Patients and controls turned out to have 25 to 30 CD8+ CDR3 sequences in common.

This clonotype was counted between two and nine times. The antigen remains undetermined. Patients included in sequencing had previously demonstrated CD8+CD57+ cell expansion by flow cytometry. At the time of blood sampling, patients had not yet received any therapy. Germline CDR1 is KGHDR and CDR2 is SFDVKD. V was cut by 3 bases and J by 0 bases, with 2 bases left in between. The CDR3 runs to 13 residues. The chain joins TRBV24-1 to TRBJ2-1; D not certain. Sequencing used sorted CD4+, CD8+, or CD8+CD57+ T cells (not recorded which) from PBMCs. This TCR was recovered from a human donor with aplastic anemia. The CDR3 is CATSDDSYNEQFF. The CDR3 DNA reads TGTGCCACCAGTGATGACTCCTACAATGAGCAGTTCTTC.